This record concerns one TCR beta chain sequence. Some clones are missing from TCRdb's copy, which holds only in-frame ones; the method was immunoSEQ multiplex PCR. The top ten hold over 4.5% of the sample, which has 60,000 to 65,000 clones, around 88% seen once. V shed 6 bases and J 3 bases; nucleotides not matched to a gene: 5. From germline, CDR1 is MNHEY and CDR2 SVGAGI. The CDR3 contains 14 residues. These data come from a study of technical replicates of blood from a handful of donors. The chain has TRBV6-5 and TRBJ1-5; TRBD1 aligns across 7 bases. The specimen was PBMCs. The clonotype originates from a human donor in good health. Some clones in this sample may be carry-over from other donors' samples. Here the CDR3 DNA reads TGTGCCAGCAGGCTACAGGGGAACAATCAGCCCCAGCATTTT. As protein: CASRLQGNNQPQHF.